These T cell receptor beta chains were read from a single sample in a study of T cells in Graves' hyperthyroidism and ophthalmopathy. TCRdb called the multiplex PCR reads again in MiXCR, with one record for every CDR3 protein. The table shows a few hundred thousand distinct CDR3 sequences, with about a sixth occurring only once. Source material: blood. Receptors originate from a woman aged 25 to 39 with Graves' hyperthyroidism. Both conserved end residues are part of each CDR3.

v_call cdr3_aa
TRBV9 CASSERGLAGHYNEQFF
TRBV7-9 CASSPPGQGGNYGYTF
TRBV28 CASSLVPGGEQYF
TRBV20-1 CSGLHEQFF
TRBV7-2 CASSPTSETQPQHF
TRBV4-2 CASSFGTMNTEAFF
TRBV3-1 CASSQVGPRTDTQYF
TRBV19 CASRLGTANTGELFF
TRBV20-1 CSARSQHNEQFF
TRBV27 CASSLTWAGAHGYTF
TRBV10-3 CATRTAEYAFF
TRBV10-2 CASSVGPGAAFF
TRBV4-3 CASSKGWDTSEAFF
TRBV7-9 CASSFREEYEQYF
TRBV2 CASTAQGSFYNEQFF
TRBV9 CASSVAGTGAHEQYF
TRBV7-9 CASSAGPDEQFF
TRBV3-1 CASSQVGSAEPPTFNEQFF
TRBV27 CASSYHLPASTASSYEQYF
TRBV24-1 CATSPPRGEGTDTQYF
TRBV5-1 CASSWGQGADTQYF
TRBV11-2 CASSLEGSSQGIYEQYF
TRBV20-1 CSARERSLAGPPYEQYF
TRBV3-1 CASSQGLNQRDYTGELFF
TRBV2 CASKRDLNQPQHF
TRBV20-1 CSAREGTGELFF
TRBV6-1 CASSEGSATDTQYF
TRBV15 CATNSDRGRVETQYF
TRBV18 CASSPIGQASDTQYF
TRBV18 CASSTGQLGEAFF
TRBV2 CASRTPTGLNYGYTF
TRBV27 CASSSIVDYPRTDEQYF
TRBV5-5 CASSSGQVDEKLFF
TRBV4-3 CASSQGTYYNEQFF
TRBV6-2/TRBV6-3 CAVRIGENYGYTF
TRBV7-2 CASSLGKASGSRETQYF
TRBV10-3 CAISESTAVNYGYTF
TRBV5-1 CASSPDSGRAFNEQYF
TRBV27 CASSLAVRANAGELFF